This TCR beta chain was observed in a study of T cell responses to AZD1222 COVID-19 vaccine. This clone was detected only a few times. Profiling relied on immunoSEQ multiplex PCR, and the TCRdb table lists in-frame clones only, not all of them. Of about 69,000 clones listed, over 80% are singletons. The germline V gene has CDR1 LGHNA and CDR2 YNFKEQ. The V end lost 3 bases, the J end lost 5 bases, and 11 bases lay between the germline ends. The CDR3 has 14 amino acids. The chain couples TRBV4-2 to TRBJ1-5; D not certain. The origin of this receptor is an adult who received the AZD1222 COVID-19 vaccine. The sample was peripheral blood, taken 28 days after the second AZD1222 dose. Here the CDR3 reads CASSQGLNHQPQHF. The DNA of the CDR3 is TGTGCCAGCAGCCAGGGCCTTAATCATCAGCCCCAGCATTTT.